This T cell receptor beta chain was sequenced for a study of blood T cell repertoires in COVID-19. The CDR3 runs 15 residues. CDR1 SEHNR and CDR2 FQNEAQ come from the germline V gene (reference sequence). The V and J ends lost 1 base and 4 bases, in that order; junction bases with no gene match: 4. Per the study methods: Estimates of nucleated cell counts were drawn from the amplification of reference gene primers. Repertoires were generated with immunoSEQ multiplex PCR, while TCRdb's copy carries only in-frame clones and drops some. V, J and clone size reflect that table, while D and trimming were determined from the DNA. Here the sample spans around 430,000 clones, 87% being singletons.

The chain recombines TRBV7-9 with TRBJ1-5; 7 positions agree with TRBD1. The TCR was taken from a woman between 45 and 60 years old who had recovered from COVID-19. Source material: PBMCs or T cells enriched from blood (not recorded which). The CDR3 DNA is TGTGCCAGCAGCTTAGACGACAGGGTTAATCAGCCCCAGCATTTT. It encodes CASSLDDRVNQPQHF. Drawing the rest from reference TRBV7-9 and TRBJ1-5, the complete variable domain is DTGVSQNPRHKITKRGQNVTFRCDPISEHNRLYWYRQTLGQGPEFLTYFQNEAQLEKSRLLSDRFSAERPKGSFSTLEIQRTEQGDSAMYLCASSLDDRVNQPQHFGDGTRLSIL.